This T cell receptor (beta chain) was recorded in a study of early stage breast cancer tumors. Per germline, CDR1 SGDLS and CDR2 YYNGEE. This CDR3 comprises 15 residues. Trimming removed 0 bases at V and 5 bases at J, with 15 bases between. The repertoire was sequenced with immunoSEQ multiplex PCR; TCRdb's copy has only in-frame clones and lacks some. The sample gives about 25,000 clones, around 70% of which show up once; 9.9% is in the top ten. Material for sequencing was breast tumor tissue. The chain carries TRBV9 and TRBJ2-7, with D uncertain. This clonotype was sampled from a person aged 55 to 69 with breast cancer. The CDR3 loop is CASSVGTYESDEQYF. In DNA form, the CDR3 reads TGTGCCAGCAGCGTAGGTACGTATGAGTCGGACGAGCAGTACTTC.